Listed below are T cell receptor beta chains from one sample, sequenced in a study of cytomegalovirus exposure and HLA in healthy donors. Libraries were prepared by immunoSEQ multiplex PCR; TCRdb keeps only in-frame clonotypes and omits some of them. In the table there are approximately 280,000 clones, 70% to 90% of which are singletons. What was sequenced was PBMCs. The receptors originated from a young woman in good health and CMV-seronegative. CDR3s include the opening cysteine and the closing phenylalanine or tryptophan. D genes are given only for firm matches. Some rows mark clone size as missing; the rest say once, few, many or name a class of expanded clone.

D gene: TRBD1
clone size: NA
J gene: TRBJ1-2
V gene: TRBV6-5
CDR3 DNA: TGTGCCAGCAGTTACGCCCGACAGGGGACGGGAGGCTACACCTTC
CDR3 protein: CASSYARQGTGGYTF

D gene: NA
clone size: NA
J gene: TRBJ2-7
V gene: TRBV6-5
CDR3 DNA: TGTGCCAGCAGTTACGGGTTGGGGGGAGGCGAGCAGTACTTC
CDR3 protein: CASSYGLGGGEQYF

D gene: NA
clone size: NA
J gene: TRBJ2-7
V gene: TRBV5-1
CDR3 DNA: TGCGCCAGCAGCTTCAAAGGGGGAGGGATTAACGAGCAGTACTTC
CDR3 protein: CASSFKGGGINEQYF

D gene: NA
clone size: NA
J gene: TRBJ2-6
V gene: TRBV28
CDR3 DNA: TGTGCCAGCAGTTTTGGCCCTGGGGCCAACGTCCTGACTTTC
CDR3 protein: CASSFGPGANVLTF

D gene: NA
clone size: NA
J gene: TRBJ1-4
V gene: TRBV4-3
CDR3 DNA: TGCGCCAGCAGCCACATAAGAGGAAACGAAAAACTGTTTTTT
CDR3 protein: CASSHIRGNEKLFF

D gene: TRBD1
clone size: NA
J gene: TRBJ1-1
V gene: TRBV2
CDR3 DNA: TGTGCCAGCAGGGAAGACAGGGAGAACACTGAAGCTTTCTTT
CDR3 protein: CASREDRENTEAFF

D gene: TRBD1
clone size: NA
J gene: TRBJ1-2
V gene: TRBV5-1
CDR3 DNA: TGCGCCAGCAGCTTGGCCGCCAGGGGGCGCGACTATGGCTACACCTTC
CDR3 protein: CASSLAARGRDYGYTF

D gene: TRBD2
clone size: NA
J gene: TRBJ2-1
V gene: TRBV29-1
CDR3 DNA: TGCAGCGTTGATCTATTACGGGAGGGGAAAAATGAGCAGTTCTTC
CDR3 protein: CSVDLLREGKNEQFF

D gene: NA
clone size: NA
J gene: TRBJ1-1
V gene: TRBV11-2
CDR3 DNA: TGTGCCAGCAGCCACGGGGGGTCCTCTGAAGCTTTCTTT
CDR3 protein: CASSHGGSSEAFF

D gene: TRBD1
clone size: NA
J gene: TRBJ2-3
V gene: TRBV7-2
CDR3 DNA: TGTGCCAGCGCCGGGACAGCCGGCCCAGATACGCAGTATTTT
CDR3 protein: CASAGTAGPDTQYF

D gene: TRBD1
clone size: NA
J gene: TRBJ2-7
V gene: TRBV29-1
CDR3 DNA: TGCAGCGTTGGGGGGCAGGGGGCGACCTACGAGCAGTACTTC
CDR3 protein: CSVGGQGATYEQYF

D gene: NA
clone size: NA
J gene: TRBJ1-4
V gene: TRBV2
CDR3 DNA: TGTGCCAGCAGGAGGGGAGGAGTTAATGAAAAACTGTTTTTT
CDR3 protein: CASRRGGVNEKLFF

D gene: TRBD1
clone size: NA
J gene: TRBJ1-2
V gene: TRBV6-1
CDR3 DNA: TGTGCCAGCAGCCCGACAGGGGGCCCCTATGGCTACACCTTC
CDR3 protein: CASSPTGGPYGYTF

D gene: NA
clone size: NA
J gene: TRBJ1-5
V gene: TRBV2
CDR3 DNA: TGTGCCAGCAATTCCGGACAGCTTAGCAATCAGCCCCAGCATTTT
CDR3 protein: CASNSGQLSNQPQHF

D gene: NA
clone size: NA
J gene: TRBJ1-4
V gene: TRBV18
CDR3 DNA: TGTGCCAGCTCACCGAAGCTGATTGCAACTAATGAAAAACTGTTTTTT
CDR3 protein: CASSPKLIATNEKLFF

D gene: NA
clone size: NA
J gene: TRBJ1-5
V gene: TRBV18
CDR3 DNA: TGTGCCAGCTCCTTCACGGACAGAAGCAATCAGCCCCAGCATTTT
CDR3 protein: CASSFTDRSNQPQHF

D gene: TRBD1
clone size: NA
J gene: TRBJ1-2
V gene: TRBV5-6
CDR3 DNA: TGTGCCAGCAGCAGGGACAGGGCGGGCTATGGCTACACCTTC
CDR3 protein: CASSRDRAGYGYTF

D gene: TRBD1
clone size: NA
J gene: TRBJ2-7
V gene: TRBV13
CDR3 DNA: TGTGCCAGCAGCCCGCGGGACAGGGGGATCAACGAGCAGTACTTC
CDR3 protein: CASSPRDRGINEQYF

D gene: TRBD1
clone size: NA
J gene: TRBJ1-6
V gene: TRBV9
CDR3 DNA: TGTGCCAGCAGCGAGGGGGACAGCTTCCTATATAATTCACCCCTCCACTTT
CDR3 protein: CASSEGDSFLYNSPLHF

D gene: TRBD2
clone size: NA
J gene: TRBJ2-3
V gene: TRBV30
CDR3 DNA: TGTGCCTGCCCCGGGACTAGAACCTCCACAGATACGCAGTATTTT
CDR3 protein: CACPGTRTSTDTQYF

D gene: TRBD1
clone size: NA
J gene: TRBJ1-6
V gene: TRBV5-8
CDR3 DNA: TGTGCCAGCAGCTTGGCAGGGGGCTCGACGAGCTCCTATAATTCACCCCTCCACTTT
CDR3 protein: CASSLAGGSTSSYNSPLHF

D gene: TRBD2
clone size: NA
J gene: TRBJ2-3
V gene: TRBV5-1
CDR3 DNA: TGCGCCAGCAGCCTGGGCCCGGGAGGGGCGGGTACAGATACGCAGTATTTT
CDR3 protein: CASSLGPGGAGTDTQYF

D gene: TRBD1
clone size: NA
J gene: TRBJ2-7
V gene: TRBV14
CDR3 DNA: TGTGCCAGCAGCCAAGGAGGGGACAGGGTCAACGAGCAGTACTTC
CDR3 protein: CASSQGGDRVNEQYF

D gene: TRBD1
clone size: NA
J gene: TRBJ2-3
V gene: TRBV13
CDR3 DNA: TGTGCCAGCAGCTTACGAGCCGGTGCAGGGGGAGATACGCAGTATTTT
CDR3 protein: CASSLRAGAGGDTQYF

D gene: NA
clone size: NA
J gene: TRBJ2-7
V gene: TRBV5-6
CDR3 DNA: TGTGCCAGCAGCTTCGCGGGGCACGAGCAGTACTTC
CDR3 protein: CASSFAGHEQYF

D gene: NA
clone size: NA
J gene: TRBJ1-3
V gene: TRBV6-5
CDR3 DNA: TGTGCCAGCAGTTTTGGAGGAATTAGGTCTGGAAACACCATATATTTT
CDR3 protein: CASSFGGIRSGNTIYF

D gene: NA
clone size: NA
J gene: TRBJ2-7
V gene: TRBV6-1
CDR3 DNA: TGTGCCAGCAGTGAAGAGATAAGGGGGGGTCACGAGCAGTACTTC
CDR3 protein: CASSEEIRGGHEQYF

D gene: NA
clone size: NA
J gene: TRBJ1-3
V gene: TRBV6-4
CDR3 DNA: TGTGCCAGCAGTGACCGACAAACACCGTCTGGAAACACCATATATTTT
CDR3 protein: CASSDRQTPSGNTIYF

D gene: TRBD2
clone size: NA
J gene: TRBJ2-5
V gene: TRBV6-5
CDR3 DNA: TGTGCCAGCTCGGGTAGCGGGTATTTCCAAGAGACCCAGTACTTC
CDR3 protein: CASSGSGYFQETQYF

D gene: NA
clone size: NA
J gene: TRBJ1-1
V gene: TRBV2
CDR3 DNA: TGTGCCAGCAGTGTAAGACTTTTGAACACTGAAGCTTTCTTT
CDR3 protein: CASSVRLLNTEAFF

D gene: TRBD1
clone size: NA
J gene: TRBJ2-2
V gene: TRBV6-5
CDR3 DNA: TGTGCCACCCAGGGACAGGCGAACACCGGGGAGCTGTTTTTT
CDR3 protein: CATQGQANTGELFF

D gene: NA
clone size: NA
J gene: TRBJ2-7
V gene: TRBV19
CDR3 DNA: TGTGCCAGTACGGCGGAACGGGGATCCTACGAGCAGTACTTC
CDR3 protein: CASTAERGSYEQYF

D gene: NA
clone size: NA
J gene: TRBJ1-5
V gene: TRBV19
CDR3 DNA: TGTGCCAGTAGTATAGCACAGCCCCTTTATAGCAATCAGCCCCAGCATTTT
CDR3 protein: CASSIAQPLYSNQPQHF

D gene: TRBD2
clone size: NA
J gene: TRBJ2-7
V gene: TRBV28
CDR3 DNA: TGTGCCAGCAGTTTTTGGTCTAGCGGGGGGGCCTCCGAGCAGTACTTC
CDR3 protein: CASSFWSSGGASEQYF

D gene: NA
clone size: NA
J gene: TRBJ1-2
V gene: TRBV4-3
CDR3 DNA: TGCGCCAGCAGGGCAGCCGAAGGGGAGGCCTATGGCTACACCTTC
CDR3 protein: CASRAAEGEAYGYTF

D gene: NA
clone size: once
J gene: TRBJ1-2
V gene: TRBV7-6
CDR3 DNA: TGTGCCAGCAGCTTAGAAGCGGTCCCAACTAACTATGGCTACACCTTC
CDR3 protein: CASSLEAVPTNYGYTF

D gene: TRBD1
clone size: NA
J gene: TRBJ2-7
V gene: TRBV28
CDR3 DNA: TGTGCCAGCAGACAAGGACAGGGGGCCTACGAGCAGTACTTC
CDR3 protein: CASRQGQGAYEQYF

D gene: NA
clone size: NA
J gene: TRBJ1-6
V gene: TRBV4-3
CDR3 DNA: TGCGCCAGCAGCCAAGATATTGCAGTCGATAATTCACCCCTCCACTTT
CDR3 protein: CASSQDIAVDNSPLHF

D gene: TRBD1
clone size: NA
J gene: TRBJ2-5
V gene: TRBV5-4
CDR3 DNA: TGTGCCAGCACCAAGACAGGGACAGAGACCCAGTACTTC
CDR3 protein: CASTKTGTETQYF

D gene: NA
clone size: few
J gene: TRBJ2-7
V gene: TRBV27
CDR3 DNA: TGTGCCAGCAGTTTACTCGGGCGGGACCTCTACGAGCAGTACTTC
CDR3 protein: CASSLLGRDLYEQYF

D gene: NA
clone size: NA
J gene: TRBJ1-5
V gene: TRBV6-5
CDR3 DNA: TGTGCCAGCAGTAACACAGGGAAATACAATCAGCCCCAGCATTTT
CDR3 protein: CASSNTGKYNQPQHF

D gene: NA
clone size: NA
J gene: TRBJ1-5
V gene: TRBV9
CDR3 DNA: TGTGCCAGCAGCGTAGCTCCCCATCAGCCCCAGCATTTT
CDR3 protein: CASSVAPHQPQHF

D gene: TRBD1
clone size: NA
J gene: TRBJ1-6
V gene: TRBV7-8
CDR3 DNA: TGTGCCAGCAGCTCGGACAGGGATCGATATAATTCACCCCTCCACTTT
CDR3 protein: CASSSDRDRYNSPLHF

D gene: TRBD1
clone size: NA
J gene: TRBJ2-2
V gene: TRBV28
CDR3 DNA: TGTGCCAGCAACCCCGGGACAGGTTGGAACACCGGGGAGCTGTTTTTT
CDR3 protein: CASNPGTGWNTGELFF

D gene: TRBD2
clone size: few
J gene: TRBJ2-4
V gene: TRBV7-2
CDR3 DNA: TGTGCCAGCAGCTTATGGGAGGGCATTCAGTACTTC
CDR3 protein: CASSLWEGIQYF

D gene: TRBD1
clone size: NA
J gene: TRBJ2-7
V gene: TRBV27
CDR3 DNA: TGTGCCAGCAGTTCGGACAGGGGTAACTACGAGCAGTACTTC
CDR3 protein: CASSSDRGNYEQYF